Reported below is one T cell receptor beta chain. These data originate in a study of OX40 agonist ivuxolimab in advanced cancers. The wider study: The study treated patients with ivuxolimab, an agonistic anti-OX40 (CD134) antibody. With a range of roughly 20 to 80, age averaged approximately 64 years, and nearly 85% were male.

TCRdb's copy holds only in-frame clones and misses some; the assay was immunoSEQ multiplex PCR. This sample carries 70,000 or so clones, roughly 80% of them seen once, and the ten largest clones take over 0.95%. This CDR3 spans 13 amino acids. Germline CDR1 is KGHSH and CDR2 is LQKENI. Trimming took off 6 bases at V and 0 bases at J, with 6 bases between the two ends. This sequence was found in an adult with an advanced solid tumor such as melanoma, head and neck, liver or kidney cancer. The sequencing here drew on CD4+ or CD8+ T cells sorted from blood, taken in a trial of the OX40 agonist ivuxolimab. The chain is built from TRBV18 and TRBJ2-1; no firm D call. DNA of the CDR3: TGTGCCAGCTCGAACATCTCCTACAATGAGCAGTTCTTC. Protein product: CASSNISYNEQFF.